The present T cell receptor beta chain was sequenced within a study of CD8 T cells in ankylosing spondylitis. Broader study findings: Several highly homologous variants formed a TCR beta motif that appeared characteristic of ankylosing spondylitis blood. Disease-linked clones bore a CD8+ phenotype, appearing relatively rarely in peripheral blood. Several of the motif variants were reported before in synovial fluid and blood from reactive arthritis.

As the method for making TCR beta libraries, quantitative 5'-RACE with molecular barcodes was used. TCRdb used MiXCR to reprocess the 5' RACE reads, holding one entry per CDR3 protein. The sample consists of 500,000 to 550,000 distinct CDR3 sequences, roughly 12% of them appearing once. Germline assignment: CDR1 MDHEN and CDR2 SYDVKM. The CDR3 length is 12 residues. V gave up 6 bases and J gave up 4 bases, with 7 bases separating them. About this clonotype: Its antigen is unidentified.

The TCR was taken from a male donor with ankylosing spondylitis. The chain carries TRBV28 and TRBJ2-1, with unresolved D. Sequencing was performed on blood, either unsorted or a sorted T cell fraction (not recorded which). The CDR3 nucleotides read TGTGCCAGCAGAGACGGGTACAATGAGCAGTTCTTC. Translation gives CASRDGYNEQFF.